This T cell receptor beta chain was obtained from a study of shared T cell receptors in the human thymus. The CDR3 consists of 12 residues. The germline V and J ends were trimmed by 4 bases and 15 bases, with 17 bases remaining between them. Per the germline V gene, CDR1 is SGHDT and CDR2 is YYEEEE. This table comes from immunoSEQ multiplex PCR, and its TCRdb copy is limited to in-frame clones, with some not included. Among roughly 660,000 clones listed, roughly 90% were seen once. The data also belong to a second study, concerning human thymus T cells. From that report: Resections from corrective heart surgery supplied the thymus tissue. Thymic and blood repertoires seemed to favor certain V and J genes.

The sequence was collected from a boy younger than two with a congenital heart defect. Input material: thymocytes. The chain employs TRBV5-6 and TRBJ2-1, with D perhaps matching TRBD2 (5 bases). CDR3 coding DNA: TGTGCCAGCAGCATCCGGGATTCCAAGTTGTTCTTC. This codes for CASSIRDSKLFF.